A single sample gave rise to the 24 T cell receptor beta chains below, sequenced in a study of OX40 agonist ivuxolimab in advanced cancers. Here immunoSEQ multiplex PCR was the method, and the copy in TCRdb shows in-frame clones only, minus some. The sample consists of 53,000 or so clones, approximately 88% of them appearing once. Sequencing used CD4+ or CD8+ T cells sorted from blood, obtained in a trial of the OX40 agonist ivuxolimab. These receptors all stem from an adult with an advanced solid tumor such as melanoma, head and neck, liver or kidney cancer.

The rearrangement joins TRBV27 to TRBJ1-2; maybe TRBD1 (5 bases). CDR1 is MNHEY and CDR2 is SMNVEV in the germline V gene (reference sequence). This CDR3 is built from 14 residues. V shed 2 bases and J shed 4 bases, with 11 bases lying between them. DNA of the CDR3: TGTGCCAGCAGTTTACAGGGTGCACCCTATGGCTACACCTTC. This sequence encodes CASSLQGAPYGYTF.

J is TRBJ2-1 and V is TRBV18; D unclear. V dropped 2 bases and J dropped 5 bases, with 13 bases sitting between them. The CDR3 loop spans 15 amino acids. Germline CDR1 is KGHSH and CDR2 is LQKENI. CDR3 protein: CASSPLQLQNNEQFF. CDR3 bases: TGTGCCAGCTCACCATTACAGCTTCAAAACAATGAGCAGTTCTTC.

V is TRBV7-2 and J is TRBJ2-7; 7 bases fit TRBD1. The germline gives CDR1 SGHTA, CDR2 FQGNSA. CDR3 length equals 15 residues. The ends lost 3 bases at V and 4 bases at J; junction bases unmatched: 9. CDR3 bases: TGTGCCAGCAGCTTGTCCCAGGGACAGACTTACGAGCAGTACTTC. Protein product: CASSLSQGQTYEQYF.

The sample holds a few counts of this clone. V usage is TRBV6-5 and J usage is TRBJ2-3, with 10 bases lining up with TRBD2. CDR3 length: 16 amino acids. Germline values: CDR1 MNHEY, CDR2 SVGAGI. The V segment lost 4 bases and the J segment 2 bases; nucleotides outside the gene matches: 6. The CDR3 DNA is TGTGCCAGCAGTTGGGCTCTAGCGGGAGACACAGATACGCAGTATTTT. This gives the protein CASSWALAGDTDTQYF.

V is TRBV7-7 and J is TRBJ2-3, with D uncertain. The CDR3 totals 14 residues. Deletions cut 4 bases from V and 4 bases from J, with 12 bases between. Germline V gene lookup returns CDR1 SSHAT and CDR2 FNYEAQ (reference sequence). This CDR3 is CASSSLLAPDTQYF. The CDR3, as DNA: TGTGCCAGCAGCTCACTCCTGGCCCCAGATACGCAGTATTTT.

V is TRBV18 and J is TRBJ2-3, with D hard to call. This CDR3 region has 12 residues. V lost 2 bases and J lost 1, with 1 base in between. Germline CDR1 reads KGHSH; CDR2 reads LQKENI. The CDR3: CASSPGTDTQYF. The CDR3 DNA sequence: TGTGCCAGCTCACCAGGCACAGATACGCAGTATTTT.

V is TRBV14 and J is TRBJ2-3, with D unresolved. The CDR3 extends over 14 amino acids. CDR1 is SGHDN, CDR2 FVKESK, per germline. Trimming removed 1 base at V and 5 bases at J, with 10 bases between. In nucleotides, the CDR3 is TGTGCCAGCAGCCAAGCCTCTCTTCTAGATACGCAGTATTTT. Encoded protein: CASSQASLLDTQYF.

Turning to this clone: The same CDR3 also results from other DNA sequences found in this sample. The chain carries TRBV19 and TRBJ1-4; TRBD1 agrees at 7 bases. The CDR3 runs 14 residues. V shed 2 bases, J shed 5 bases, and the junction held 2 bases outside the gene matches. CDR1 is LNHDA, CDR2 SQIVND, per germline (reference sequence). CDR3 protein: CASSIQGGNEKLFF. The CDR3 nucleotides read TGTGCCAGTAGTATACAGGGGGGCAATGAAAAACTGTTTTTT.

The chain links TRBV30 to TRBJ2-7; either TRBD1 or TRBD2 may fit D (5 bases each). V dropped 3 bases and J dropped 4 bases, with 19 bases sitting between them. The V gene's germline CDR1 is GTSNPN and CDR2 SVGIG (reference sequence). The CDR3 spans 15 residues. CDR3 nucleotide sequence: TGTGCCTGGAGCGGGGCCACCACAACCCCTTACGAGCAGTACTTC. This codes for CAWSGATTTPYEQYF.

The chain carries TRBV2 and TRBJ1-5; D is uncertain. CDR3 length: 12 residues. Germline CDR1 reads SNHLY; CDR2 reads FYNNEI. V shed 8 bases and J shed 0 bases, with 5 bases lying between them. As DNA, the CDR3 is TGTGCCAGCCAGGATAGCAATCAGCCCCAGCATTTT. Translating it yields CASQDSNQPQHF.

The gene calls are TRBV6-4 and TRBJ2-2; the match to TRBD2 covers 11 bases. With V trimmed by 6 bases and J by 4 bases, 7 bases remained unmatched. The germline V gene encodes CDR1 MRHNA and CDR2 SNTAGT. The length of the CDR3 is 16 residues. The CDR3 reads CASRLAGVSATGELFF. Here the CDR3 DNA reads TGTGCCAGCAGACTAGCGGGAGTATCGGCCACCGGGGAGCTGTTTTTT.

This clone has only one observation. The rearrangement uses TRBV11-3 and TRBJ2-7; D possibly uses TRBD1 or TRBD2 (5 bases each). V lost 1 base, J lost 6 bases, and 22 bases lay in between. CDR3 length equals 17 residues. Germline V gives CDR1 SGHNT, CDR2 YENEEA. The CDR3 DNA is TGTGCCAGCAGCTTAGCTTCGGGACCCGGAGCCGGGCCCGAGCAGTACTTC. It encodes CASSLASGPGAGPEQYF.

V is TRBV14 and J is TRBJ2-3, with TRBD2 matching 10 bases. The CDR3 is 18 residues long. Germline values: CDR1 SGHDN, CDR2 FVKESK. With V trimmed by 4 bases and J by 5 bases, 15 bases remained unmatched. The CDR3 here is CASSPPVLSGRMLDTQYF. The DNA of the CDR3 is TGTGCCAGCAGCCCCCCGGTGCTTAGCGGGAGGATGTTAGATACGCAGTATTTT.

J is TRBJ1-4 and V is TRBV7-2; no reliable D call. Trimming shortened V by 4 bases and J by 5 bases, and 8 bases separated the two germline ends. The CDR3 is 13 residues long. Germline V gene data show CDR1 as SGHTA and CDR2 as FQGNSA. As DNA, the CDR3 is TGTGCCAGCAGCTATCGTCCAAATGAAAAACTGTTTTTT. Translation gives CASSYRPNEKLFF.

The chain is built from TRBV6-6 and TRBJ1-2, with D possibly matching TRBD1 (5 bases). The V end was cut by 0 bases, the J end by 2 bases, with 13 bases between. CDR3 size: 16 residues. The germline CDR1 and CDR2 sequences are MNHNY and SVGAGI (reference sequence). The CDR3 DNA sequence: TGTGCCAGCAGTTACTCGAGCGGGGGTTCCAACTATGGCTACACCTTC. It specifies CASSYSSGGSNYGYTF.

This clone came up once. This chain uses TRBV5-1 with TRBJ2-2; possible D gene TRBD2, 5 bases. V lost 1 base to trimming and J lost 3 bases, with 7 bases between them. CDR1 SGHRS and CDR2 YFSETQ come from the germline V gene. This CDR3 is 14 amino acids long. Here the CDR3 reads CASSLWRDTGELFF. The CDR3 nucleotides are TGCGCCAGCAGCTTGTGGCGGGACACCGGGGAGCTGTTTTTT.

The rearrangement uses TRBV28 and TRBJ2-7; 14 bases match TRBD2. CDR3 length equals 17 residues. The ends lost 4 bases at V and 6 bases at J; junction bases unmatched: 11. Germline CDR1 is MDHEN and CDR2 is SYDVKM. Here the CDR3 reads CASSSGLAGAWGLEQYF. The CDR3 DNA reads as TGTGCCAGCAGTTCGGGACTAGCGGGAGCTTGGGGCCTCGAGCAGTACTTC.

The chain uses TRBV29-1 and TRBJ1-2; possibly TRBD1 for D (6 bases). CDR3 length equals 13 residues. The V gene lost 7 bases and the J gene lost 0 bases, with 12 bases spanning the gap. Germline V CDR1 and CDR2: SQVTM, ANQGSEA. CDR3 in DNA: TGCAGCGGCGGACAGCTAGCTAACTATGGCTACACCTTC. It yields the protein CSGGQLANYGYTF.

This clone was detected a few times. This rearrangement joins TRBV9 to TRBJ1-1; TRBD1 is a possible D gene (5 bases). The CDR3 runs 14 residues. The germline V gene has CDR1 SGDLS and CDR2 YYNGEE. The V and J ends lost 1 base and 4 bases respectively, with 11 bases between them. In nucleotides, the CDR3 is TGTGCCAGCAGCGTAAATCGGGGCGGCACTGAAGCTTTCTTT. Translating it yields CASSVNRGGTEAFF.

The chain combines TRBV9 with TRBJ2-3; 10 bases match TRBD2. J was trimmed by 7 bases and V by 2 bases; bases with no gene match: 4. The length of the CDR3 is 14 residues. The germline CDR1 and CDR2 sequences are SGDLS and YYNGEE. The CDR3 DNA reads TGTGCCAGCAGCGTTATAGCGGGAGGTAATACGCAGTATTTT. Amino acid sequence: CASSVIAGGNTQYF.

The V and J genes are TRBV19 and TRBJ2-2, with TRBD2 matching over 7 bases. Germline CDR1 LNHDA, CDR2 SQIVND (reference sequence). Trimming took 7 bases from V and 4 from J; bases not matched to a gene: 3. The CDR3 spans 13 residues. The CDR3 DNA reads as TGTGCCAGTACTACTAGCGCCACCGGGGAGCTGTTTTTT. As protein: CASTTSATGELFF.

This chain uses TRBV9 with TRBJ2-1, with D perhaps matching TRBD2 (5 bases). The V gene lost 6 bases and the J gene lost 0 bases, with 16 bases spanning the gap. CDR3 length: 16 residues. The germline V gene encodes CDR1 SGDLS and CDR2 YYNGEE. The CDR3 coding sequence is TGTGCCAGCACCACAAACGGGGTCAGCTCCTACAATGAGCAGTTCTTC. Its translation: CASTTNGVSSYNEQFF.

This chain connects TRBV7-2 to TRBJ2-7, with 8 bases fitting TRBD2. Germline V lookup: CDR1 SGHTA, CDR2 FQGNSA. The V segment lost 0 bases and the J segment 5 bases; nucleotides outside the gene matches: 9. The CDR3 has 16 residues. The CDR3 sequence is CASSLARASGQNEQYF. CDR3 nucleotide sequence: TGTGCCAGCAGCTTAGCGCGCGCTAGCGGGCAAAACGAGCAGTACTTC.

The chain joins TRBV11-2 to TRBJ2-2; tentative D call: TRBD2 (6 bases). With 2 bases removed from V and 1 base from J, the gap between germline ends came to 11 bases. Germline V lookup: CDR1 SGHAT, CDR2 FQNNGV. The CDR3 spans 16 residues. Here the CDR3 DNA reads TGTGCCAGCAGCTTAAATAGCGGTCTGAACACCGGGGAGCTGTTTTTT. Its protein product is CASSLNSGLNTGELFF.